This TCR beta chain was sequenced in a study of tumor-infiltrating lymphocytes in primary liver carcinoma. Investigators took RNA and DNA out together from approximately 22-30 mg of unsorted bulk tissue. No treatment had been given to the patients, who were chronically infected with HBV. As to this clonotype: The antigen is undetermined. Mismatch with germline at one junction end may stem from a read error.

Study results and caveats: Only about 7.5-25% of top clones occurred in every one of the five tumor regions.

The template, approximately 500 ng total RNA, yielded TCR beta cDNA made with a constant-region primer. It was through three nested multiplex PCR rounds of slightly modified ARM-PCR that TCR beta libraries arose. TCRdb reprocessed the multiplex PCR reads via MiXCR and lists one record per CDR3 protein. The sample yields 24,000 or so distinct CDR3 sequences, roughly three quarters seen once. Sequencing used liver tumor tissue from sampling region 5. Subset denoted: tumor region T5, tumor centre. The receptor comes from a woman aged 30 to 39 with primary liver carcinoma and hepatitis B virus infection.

The CDR3 DNA reads TGTGCCAGCAGCGTACGTCCAGGTGAGTCCTACGAGCAATACTTC. Translated, it gives CASSVRPGESYEQYF. This chain uses TRBV11-3 with TRBJ2-7; D remains ambiguous. Germline V lookup: CDR1 SGHNT, CDR2 YENEEA. This CDR3 comprises 15 residues.